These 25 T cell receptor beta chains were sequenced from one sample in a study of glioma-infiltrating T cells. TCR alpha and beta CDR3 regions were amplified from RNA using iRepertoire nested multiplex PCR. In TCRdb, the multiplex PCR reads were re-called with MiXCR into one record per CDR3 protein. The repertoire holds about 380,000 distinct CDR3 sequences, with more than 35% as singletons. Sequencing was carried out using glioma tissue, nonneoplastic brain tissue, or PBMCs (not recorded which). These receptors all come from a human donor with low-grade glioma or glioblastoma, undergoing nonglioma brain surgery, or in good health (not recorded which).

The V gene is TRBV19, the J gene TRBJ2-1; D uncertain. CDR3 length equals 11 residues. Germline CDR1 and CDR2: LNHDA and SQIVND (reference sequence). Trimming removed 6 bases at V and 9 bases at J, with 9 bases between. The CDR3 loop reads CASSLNREQFF. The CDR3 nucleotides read TGTGCCAGTAGCTTGAATCGTGAGCAGTTCTTC. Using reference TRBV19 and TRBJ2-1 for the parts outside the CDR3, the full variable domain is DGGITQSPKYLFRKEGQNVTLSCEQNLNHDAMYWYRQDPGQGLRLIYYSQIVNDFQKGDIAEGYSVSREKKESFPLTVTSAQKNPTAFYLCASSLNREQFFGPGTRLTVL.

The CDR3 is CASSLAGTGHQLASSYNEQFF. For the CDR3, the DNA is TGTGCCAGCAGTTTAGCGGGGACGGGACACCAACTAGCGAGCTCCTACAATGAGCAGTTCTTC. This chain uses TRBV28 with TRBJ2-1; D is perhaps TRBD2 (7 bases). Germline lookup yields CDR1 MDHEN and CDR2 SYDVKM. Trimming left V 2 bases short and J 0 bases short, with 26 bases between. The CDR3 loop spans 21 amino acids.

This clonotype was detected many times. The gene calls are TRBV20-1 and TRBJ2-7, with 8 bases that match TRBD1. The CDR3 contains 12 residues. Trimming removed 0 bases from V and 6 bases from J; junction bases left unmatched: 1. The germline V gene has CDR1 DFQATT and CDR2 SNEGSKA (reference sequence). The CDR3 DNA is TGCAGTGCTAGAGATCAGGGGGCCGAGCAGTACTTC. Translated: CSARDQGAEQYF.

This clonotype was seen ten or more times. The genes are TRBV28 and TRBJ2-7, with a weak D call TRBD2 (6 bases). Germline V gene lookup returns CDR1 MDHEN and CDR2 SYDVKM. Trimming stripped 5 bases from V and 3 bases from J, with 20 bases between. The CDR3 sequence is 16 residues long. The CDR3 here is CASSPRGGFGNYEQYF. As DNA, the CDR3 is TGTGCCAGCAGTCCCCGGGGAGGTTTCGGCAACTACGAGCAGTACTTC.

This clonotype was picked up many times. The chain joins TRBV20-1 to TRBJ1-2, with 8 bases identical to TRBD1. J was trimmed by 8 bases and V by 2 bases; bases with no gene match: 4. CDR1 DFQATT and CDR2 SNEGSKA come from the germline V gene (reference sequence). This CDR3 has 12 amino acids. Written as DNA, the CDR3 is TGCAGTGCTAGATACAGGGGGGGAGGCTACACCTTC. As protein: CSARYRGGGYTF.

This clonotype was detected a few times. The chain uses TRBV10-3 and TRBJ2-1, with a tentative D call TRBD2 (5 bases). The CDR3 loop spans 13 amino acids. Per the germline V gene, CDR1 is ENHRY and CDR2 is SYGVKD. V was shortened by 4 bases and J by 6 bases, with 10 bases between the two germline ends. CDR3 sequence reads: CAISGPSTNEQFF. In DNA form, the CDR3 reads TGTGCCATCAGTGGTCCTAGCACCAATGAGCAGTTCTTC.

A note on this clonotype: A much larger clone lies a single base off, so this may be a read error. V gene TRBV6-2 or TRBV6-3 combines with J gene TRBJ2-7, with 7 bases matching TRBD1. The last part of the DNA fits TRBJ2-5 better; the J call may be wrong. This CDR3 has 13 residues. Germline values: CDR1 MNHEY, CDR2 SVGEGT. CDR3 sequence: CASLRGGRVTQYF. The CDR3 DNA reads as TGTGCCAGCCTTAGAGGGGGCCGAGTGACCCAGTACTTC.

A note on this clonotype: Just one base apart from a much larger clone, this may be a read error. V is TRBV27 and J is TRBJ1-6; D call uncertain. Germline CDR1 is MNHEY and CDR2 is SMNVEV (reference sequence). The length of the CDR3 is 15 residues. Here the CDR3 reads CASSYKVAGNSPHHF. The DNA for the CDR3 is TGTGCCAGCAGCTACAAGGTGGCAGGAAATTCACCCCACCACTTT.

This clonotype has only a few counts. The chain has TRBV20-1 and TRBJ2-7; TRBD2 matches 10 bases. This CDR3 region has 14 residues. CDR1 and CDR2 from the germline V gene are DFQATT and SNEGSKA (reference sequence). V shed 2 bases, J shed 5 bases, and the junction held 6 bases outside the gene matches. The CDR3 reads CSARLSGRADEQYF. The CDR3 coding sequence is TGCAGTGCTAGACTGAGCGGGAGGGCCGACGAGCAGTACTTC.

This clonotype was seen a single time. CDR3 sequence (DNA): TGTGCCAGTAGCCGACAGTTCGGGATCAACTATGGCTACACCTTC. Protein product: CASSRQFGINYGYTF. This chain uses TRBV19 with TRBJ1-2; possibly TRBD1 for D (5 bases). Germline V gene sequence: CDR1 LNHDA, CDR2 SQIVND (reference sequence). V gave up 6 bases and J gave up 2 bases, with 16 bases separating them. This CDR3 has 15 residues.

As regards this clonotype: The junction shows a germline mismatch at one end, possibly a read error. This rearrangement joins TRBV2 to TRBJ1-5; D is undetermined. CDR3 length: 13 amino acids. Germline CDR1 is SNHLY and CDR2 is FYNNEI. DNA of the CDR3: TGTGCCAGCAGTGAAGTTAGCAATCAGCCCCAGCGTTTT. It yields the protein CASSEVSNQPQRF.

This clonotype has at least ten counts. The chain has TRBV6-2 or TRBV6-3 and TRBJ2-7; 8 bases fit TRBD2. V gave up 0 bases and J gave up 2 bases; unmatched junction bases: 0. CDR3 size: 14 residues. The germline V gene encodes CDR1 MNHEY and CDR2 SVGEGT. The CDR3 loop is CASSYSTSAYEQYF. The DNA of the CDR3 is TGTGCCAGCAGTTACTCGACTAGCGCCTACGAGCAGTACTTC.

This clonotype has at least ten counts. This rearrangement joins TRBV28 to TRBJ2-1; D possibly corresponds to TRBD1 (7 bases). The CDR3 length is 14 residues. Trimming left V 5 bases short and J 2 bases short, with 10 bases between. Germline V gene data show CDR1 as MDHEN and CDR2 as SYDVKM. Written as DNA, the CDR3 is TGTGCCAGCAGTCCAGGGGGGACCTACAATGAGCAGTTCTTC. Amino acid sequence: CASSPGGTYNEQFF.

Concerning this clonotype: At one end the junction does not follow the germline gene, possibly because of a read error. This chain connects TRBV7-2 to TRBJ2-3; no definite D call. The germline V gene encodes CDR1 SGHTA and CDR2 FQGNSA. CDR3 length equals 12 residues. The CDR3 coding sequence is TGTGCCAGCAGCCCCCTTGGAGATACGAAGTATTTT. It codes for CASSPLGDTKYF.

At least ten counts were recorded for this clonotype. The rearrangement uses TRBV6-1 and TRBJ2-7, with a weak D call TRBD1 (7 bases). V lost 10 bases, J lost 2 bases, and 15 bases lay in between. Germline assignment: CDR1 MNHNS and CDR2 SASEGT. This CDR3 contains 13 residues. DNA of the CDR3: TGTGCCACCAGGGGGGACACCACCTACGAGCAGTACTTC. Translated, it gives CATRGDTTYEQYF.

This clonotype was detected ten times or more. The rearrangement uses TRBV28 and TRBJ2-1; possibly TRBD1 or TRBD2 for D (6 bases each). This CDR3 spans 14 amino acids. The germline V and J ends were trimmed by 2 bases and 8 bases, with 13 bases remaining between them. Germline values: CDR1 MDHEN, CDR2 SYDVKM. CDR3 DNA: TGTGCCAGCAGTTTACAGTACGGGGGCGATGAGCAGTTCTTC. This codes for CASSLQYGGDEQFF.

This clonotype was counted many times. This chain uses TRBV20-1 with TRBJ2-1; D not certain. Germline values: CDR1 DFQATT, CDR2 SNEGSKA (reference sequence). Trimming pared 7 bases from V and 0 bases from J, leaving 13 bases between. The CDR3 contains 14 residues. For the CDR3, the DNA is TGCAGTGAATCTGGGCTAAGCTCCTACAATGAGCAGTTCTTC. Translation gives CSESGLSSYNEQFF.

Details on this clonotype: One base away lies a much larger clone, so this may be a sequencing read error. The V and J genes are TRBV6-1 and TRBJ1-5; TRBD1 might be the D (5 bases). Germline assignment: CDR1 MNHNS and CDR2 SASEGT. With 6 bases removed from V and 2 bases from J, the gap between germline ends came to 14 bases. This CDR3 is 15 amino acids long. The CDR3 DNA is TGTGCCAGCAGGCAGCAGGGTGAAGGCAATCAGCCCCAGCATTTT. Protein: CASRQQGEGNQPQHF.

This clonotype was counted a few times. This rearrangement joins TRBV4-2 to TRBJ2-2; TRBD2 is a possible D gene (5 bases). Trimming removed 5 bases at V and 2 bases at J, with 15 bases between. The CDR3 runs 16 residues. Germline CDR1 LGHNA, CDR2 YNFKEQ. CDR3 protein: CASSLSGSRNTGELFF. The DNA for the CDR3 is TGTGCCAGCAGCTTGAGTGGGAGCCGCAACACCGGGGAGCTGTTTTTT.

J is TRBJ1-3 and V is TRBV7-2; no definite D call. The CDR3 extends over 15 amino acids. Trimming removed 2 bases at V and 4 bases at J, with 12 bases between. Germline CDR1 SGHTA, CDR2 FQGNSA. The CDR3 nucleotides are TGTGCCAGCAGCTTATACACAAATCTGGGAAACACCATATATTTT. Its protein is CASSLYTNLGNTIYF.

CDR3 nucleotides: TGTGCCAGCAGTAAGATCGGGATCACTGAAGCTTTCTTT. Its translation is CASSKIGITEAFF. V gene TRBV12-3 or TRBV12-4 combines with J gene TRBJ1-1, with unresolved D. V was cut by 5 bases and J by 4 bases, with 11 bases left in between. There are 13 residues in the CDR3.

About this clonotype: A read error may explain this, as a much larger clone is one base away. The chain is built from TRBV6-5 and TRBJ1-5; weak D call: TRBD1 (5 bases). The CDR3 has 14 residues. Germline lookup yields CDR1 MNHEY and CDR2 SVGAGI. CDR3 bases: TGTGCCAGCAGTTACGGCGGGGGAGGTCAGCCCAAGCATTTT. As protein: CASSYGGGGQPKHF.

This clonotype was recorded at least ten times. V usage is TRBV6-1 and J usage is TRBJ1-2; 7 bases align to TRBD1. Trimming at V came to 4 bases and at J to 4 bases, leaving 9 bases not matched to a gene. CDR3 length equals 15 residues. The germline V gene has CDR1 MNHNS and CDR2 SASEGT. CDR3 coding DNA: TGTGCCAGCAGTGGCTACGACAGGGTCGGCTATGGCTACACCTTC. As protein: CASSGYDRVGYGYTF.

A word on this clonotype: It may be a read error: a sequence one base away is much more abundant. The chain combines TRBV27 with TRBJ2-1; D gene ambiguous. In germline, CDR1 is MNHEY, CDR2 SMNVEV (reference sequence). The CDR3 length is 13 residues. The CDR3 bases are TGTGCTACGTTCGCCCGCTCCTACAATGAGCAGTTCTTC. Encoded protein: CATFARSYNEQFF.

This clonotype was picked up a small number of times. CDR3 region: CATRQGLGGEQYF. The DNA for the CDR3 is TGTGCCACCAGACAGGGACTCGGAGGCGAGCAGTACTTC. J is TRBJ2-7 and V is TRBV6-1; maybe TRBD1 (7 bases). CDR1 is MNHNS, CDR2 SASEGT, per germline. The CDR3 covers 13 residues. V was trimmed by 10 bases and J by 6 bases, leaving 19 bases between them.